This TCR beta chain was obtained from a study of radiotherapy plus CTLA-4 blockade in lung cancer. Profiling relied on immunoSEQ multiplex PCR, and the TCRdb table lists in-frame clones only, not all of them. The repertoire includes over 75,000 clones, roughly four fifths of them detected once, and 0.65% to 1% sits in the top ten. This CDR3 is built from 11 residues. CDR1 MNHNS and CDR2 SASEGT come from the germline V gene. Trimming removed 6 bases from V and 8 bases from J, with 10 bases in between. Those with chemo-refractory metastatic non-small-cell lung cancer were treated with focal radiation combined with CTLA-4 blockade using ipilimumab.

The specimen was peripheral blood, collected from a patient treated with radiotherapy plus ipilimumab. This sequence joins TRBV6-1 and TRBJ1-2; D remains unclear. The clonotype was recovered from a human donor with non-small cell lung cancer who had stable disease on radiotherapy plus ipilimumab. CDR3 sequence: CASRTGQGYTF. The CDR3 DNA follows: TGTGCCAGCAGAACGGGCCAGGGCTACACCTTC.